The entry below gives a single T cell receptor (beta chain) sequence along with its context. Original data processing: From reference gene primer amplification, estimates of nucleated cell counts were derived. Generated by immunoSEQ multiplex PCR, the TCRdb table keeps only in-frame clones and is missing some. V, J and clone size were drawn from that table, and D and trimming were deduced from the DNA. Counted here are some 140,000 clones, about 70% occurring once; the ten biggest clones make up around 13%. The CDR3 covers 16 residues. In germline, CDR1 is SGHTA, CDR2 FQGNSA. V was pared by 4 bases and J by 5 bases, with 17 bases between. The sample originates from a study of blood T cell repertoires in COVID-19.

The receptor's source is a man aged 80 or over with acute or convalescent COVID-19. Sample: peripheral blood. J is TRBJ2-2 and V is TRBV7-2, with D possibly being TRBD2 (7 bases). The CDR3 loop is CASSSFPGGATGELFF. Here the CDR3 DNA reads TGTGCCAGCAGCTCATTTCCTGGGGGGGCAACCGGGGAGCTGTTTTTT.